This TCR beta chain was sequenced in a study of cytomegalovirus exposure and HLA in healthy donors. On the study more broadly: As an earlier analysis found, about 179 million T cells yielded approximately 110 million unique TCR beta sequences. Study-wide points: Association of 16,951 TCR beta sequences with HLA alleles was found at 0.05 false discovery rate in a later analysis. When analyzed later, the rates of TCR association showed variation by HLA locus, with DRB1 the most and HLA-C the fewest. Sequencing artifact likely explains a cluster of highly shared sequence variants.

This CDR3 is built from 16 residues. With 4 bases clipped from V and 7 bases from J, the junction kept 8 bases outside the gene matches. The germline gives CDR1 MGHRA, CDR2 YSYEKL. The primer mix had 60 Vbeta and 13 Jbeta primers. Clones were read by immunoSEQ multiplex PCR, and TCRdb kept only the in-frame ones, dropping some. The repertoire holds approximately 120,000 clones, with around 75% as singletons. This clone was counted only a few times. Its antigen is still unknown. The receptor comes from a man aged 55 to 70 in good health and CMV-seropositive. This chain connects TRBV4-1 to TRBJ1-6; the match to TRBD1 covers 9 bases. Material: PBMCs. As DNA, the CDR3 is TGCGCCAGCAGCCGGACCGGGACAGGGAACAATTCACCCCTCCACTTT. Its translation: CASSRTGTGNNSPLHF.